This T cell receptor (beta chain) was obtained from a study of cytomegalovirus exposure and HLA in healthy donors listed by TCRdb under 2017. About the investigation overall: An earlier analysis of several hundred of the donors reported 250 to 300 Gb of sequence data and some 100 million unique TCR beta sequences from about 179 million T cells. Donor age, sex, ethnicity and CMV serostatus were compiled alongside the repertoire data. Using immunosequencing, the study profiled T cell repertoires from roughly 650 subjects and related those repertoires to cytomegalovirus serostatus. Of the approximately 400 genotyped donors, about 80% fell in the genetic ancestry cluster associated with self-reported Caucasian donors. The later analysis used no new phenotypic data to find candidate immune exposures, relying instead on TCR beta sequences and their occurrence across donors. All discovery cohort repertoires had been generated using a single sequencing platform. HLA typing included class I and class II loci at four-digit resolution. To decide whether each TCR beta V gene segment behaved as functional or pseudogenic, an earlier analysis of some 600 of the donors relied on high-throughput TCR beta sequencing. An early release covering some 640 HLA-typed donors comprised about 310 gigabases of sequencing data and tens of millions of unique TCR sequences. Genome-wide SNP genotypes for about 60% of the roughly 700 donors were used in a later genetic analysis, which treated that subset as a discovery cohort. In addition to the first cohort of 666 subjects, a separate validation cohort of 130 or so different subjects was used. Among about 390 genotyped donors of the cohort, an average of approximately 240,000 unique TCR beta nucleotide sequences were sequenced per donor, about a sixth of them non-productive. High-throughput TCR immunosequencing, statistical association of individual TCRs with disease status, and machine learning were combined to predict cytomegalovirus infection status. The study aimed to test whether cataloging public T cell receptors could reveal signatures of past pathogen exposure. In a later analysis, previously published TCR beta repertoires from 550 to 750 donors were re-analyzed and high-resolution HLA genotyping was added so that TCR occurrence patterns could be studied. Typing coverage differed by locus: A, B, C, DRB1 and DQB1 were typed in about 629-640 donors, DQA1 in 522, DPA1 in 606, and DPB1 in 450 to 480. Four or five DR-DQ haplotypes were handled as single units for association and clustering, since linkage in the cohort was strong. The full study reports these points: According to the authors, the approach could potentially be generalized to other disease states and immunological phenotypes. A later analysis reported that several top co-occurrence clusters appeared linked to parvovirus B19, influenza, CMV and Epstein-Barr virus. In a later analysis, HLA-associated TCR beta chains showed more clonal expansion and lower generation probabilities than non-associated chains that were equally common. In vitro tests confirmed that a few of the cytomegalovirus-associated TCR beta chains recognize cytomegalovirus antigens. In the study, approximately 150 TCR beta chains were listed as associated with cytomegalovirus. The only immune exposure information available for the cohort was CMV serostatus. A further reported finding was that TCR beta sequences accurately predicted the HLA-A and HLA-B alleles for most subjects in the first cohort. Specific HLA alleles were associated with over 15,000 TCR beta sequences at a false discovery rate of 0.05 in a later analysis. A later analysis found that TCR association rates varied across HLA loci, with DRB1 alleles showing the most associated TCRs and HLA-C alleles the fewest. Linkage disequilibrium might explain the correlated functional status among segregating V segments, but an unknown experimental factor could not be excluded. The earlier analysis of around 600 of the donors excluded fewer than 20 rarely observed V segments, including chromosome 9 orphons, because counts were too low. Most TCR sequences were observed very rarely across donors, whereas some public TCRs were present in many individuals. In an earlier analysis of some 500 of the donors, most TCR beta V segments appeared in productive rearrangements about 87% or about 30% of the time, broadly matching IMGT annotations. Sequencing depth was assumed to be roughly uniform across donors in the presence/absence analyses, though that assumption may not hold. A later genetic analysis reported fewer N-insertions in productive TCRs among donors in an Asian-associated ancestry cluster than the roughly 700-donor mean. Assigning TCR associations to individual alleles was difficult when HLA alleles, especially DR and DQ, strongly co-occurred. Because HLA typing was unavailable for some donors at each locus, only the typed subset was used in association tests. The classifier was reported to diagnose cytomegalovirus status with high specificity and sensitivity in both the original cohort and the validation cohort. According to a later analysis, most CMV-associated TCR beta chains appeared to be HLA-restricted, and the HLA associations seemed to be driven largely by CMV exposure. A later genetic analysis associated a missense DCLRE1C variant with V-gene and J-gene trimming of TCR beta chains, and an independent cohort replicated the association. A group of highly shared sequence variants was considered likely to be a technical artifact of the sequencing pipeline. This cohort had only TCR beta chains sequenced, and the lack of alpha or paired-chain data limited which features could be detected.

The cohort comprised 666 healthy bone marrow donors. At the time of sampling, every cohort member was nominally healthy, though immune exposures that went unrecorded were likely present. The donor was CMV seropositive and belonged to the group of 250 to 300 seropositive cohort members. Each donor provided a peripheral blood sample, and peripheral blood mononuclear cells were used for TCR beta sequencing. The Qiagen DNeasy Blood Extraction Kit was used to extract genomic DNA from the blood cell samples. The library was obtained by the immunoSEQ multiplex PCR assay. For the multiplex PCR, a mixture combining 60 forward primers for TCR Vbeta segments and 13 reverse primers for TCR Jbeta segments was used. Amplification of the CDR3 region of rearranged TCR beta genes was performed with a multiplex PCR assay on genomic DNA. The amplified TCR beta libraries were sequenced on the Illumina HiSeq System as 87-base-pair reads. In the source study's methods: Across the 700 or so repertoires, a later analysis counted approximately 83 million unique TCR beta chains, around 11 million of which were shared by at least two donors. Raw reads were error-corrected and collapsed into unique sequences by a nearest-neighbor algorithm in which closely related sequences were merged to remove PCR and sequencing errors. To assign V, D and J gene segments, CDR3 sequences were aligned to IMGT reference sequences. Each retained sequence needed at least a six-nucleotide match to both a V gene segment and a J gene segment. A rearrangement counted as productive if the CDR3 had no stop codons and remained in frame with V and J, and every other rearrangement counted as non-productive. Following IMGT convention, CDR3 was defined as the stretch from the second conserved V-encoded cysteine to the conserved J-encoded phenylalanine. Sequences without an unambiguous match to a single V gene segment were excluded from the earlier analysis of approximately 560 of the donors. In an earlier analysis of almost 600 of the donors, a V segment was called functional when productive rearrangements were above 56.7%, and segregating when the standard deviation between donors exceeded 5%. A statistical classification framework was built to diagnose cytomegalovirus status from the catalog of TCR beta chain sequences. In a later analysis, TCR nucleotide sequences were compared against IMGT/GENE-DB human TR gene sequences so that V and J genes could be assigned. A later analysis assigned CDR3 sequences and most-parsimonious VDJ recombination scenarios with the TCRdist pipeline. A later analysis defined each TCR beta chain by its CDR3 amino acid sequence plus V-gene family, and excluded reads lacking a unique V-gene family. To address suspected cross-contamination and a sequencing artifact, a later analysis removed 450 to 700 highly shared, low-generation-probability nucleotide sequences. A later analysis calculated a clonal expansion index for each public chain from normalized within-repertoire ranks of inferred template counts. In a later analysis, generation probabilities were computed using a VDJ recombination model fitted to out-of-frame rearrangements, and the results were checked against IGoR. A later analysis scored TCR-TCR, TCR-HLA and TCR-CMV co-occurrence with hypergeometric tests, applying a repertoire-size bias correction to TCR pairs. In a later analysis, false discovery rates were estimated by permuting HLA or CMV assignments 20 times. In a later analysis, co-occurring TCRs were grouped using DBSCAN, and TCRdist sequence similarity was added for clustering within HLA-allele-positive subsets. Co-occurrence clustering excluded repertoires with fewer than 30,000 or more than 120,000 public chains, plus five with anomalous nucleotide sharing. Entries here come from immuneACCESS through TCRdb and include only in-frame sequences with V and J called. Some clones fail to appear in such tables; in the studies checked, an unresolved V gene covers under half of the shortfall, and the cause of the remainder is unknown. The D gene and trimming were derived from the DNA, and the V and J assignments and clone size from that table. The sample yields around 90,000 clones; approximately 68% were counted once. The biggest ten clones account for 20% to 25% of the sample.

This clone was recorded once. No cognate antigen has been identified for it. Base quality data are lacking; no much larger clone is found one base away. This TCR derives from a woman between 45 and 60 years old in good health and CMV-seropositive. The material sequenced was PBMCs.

The DNA sequence is as follows: TGTGCCAGCAGTTACTTTGGGGGCAATGCTGAAGCTTTCTTT. Translated, this is CASSYFGGNAEAFF. The chain employs TRBV6-6 and TRBJ1-1; TRBD1 is a possible D gene, resting on 6 matching bases. The V end loses 1 base and the J end loses 6 bases, and a stretch of 12 bases separates them. The germline V gene (reference sequence) gives CDR1 as MNHNY and CDR2 as SVGAGI. The CDR3 sequence holds 14 residues, the cysteine and phenylalanine included. Here the CDR3 DNA is all that survives: 42 bases in frame from base 1.